The source of this T cell receptor (beta chain) is a study of OX40 agonist ivuxolimab in advanced cancers. Using immunoSEQ multiplex PCR, the repertoire was profiled, and TCRdb retains in-frame clones only, with some absent. The sample records 45,000 to 65,000 clones, roughly 90% being singletons. Deletions cut 2 bases from V and 7 bases from J, with 18 bases between. The length of the CDR3 is 15 residues. CDR1 GTSNPN and CDR2 SVGIG come from the germline V gene (reference sequence). Worth noting for this clone: The sample holds other DNA sequences that translate to the same CDR3.

The sample was CD4+ or CD8+ T cells sorted from blood, taken in a trial of the OX40 agonist ivuxolimab. This chain links TRBV30 with TRBJ1-5; tentatively, D is TRBD1 (6 bases). The sequence came from an adult with an advanced solid tumor such as melanoma, head and neck, liver or kidney cancer. The CDR3, as DNA: TGTGCCTGGAGTCCACGGGGCAGGGACAACCAGCCCCAGCATTTT. Residues: CAWSPRGRDNQPQHF.